This T cell receptor beta chain was recovered during a study of blood T cell repertoires in COVID-19 (dated by TCRdb to 2020 to 2021). For context, the study as a whole: Collaborator samples came from the United States, Italy and Spain and covered acute and convalescent phases of COVID-19. The prospective study material was composed of cDNA or gDNA derived from T cells, B-cell-depleted T cells, or PBMCs. Subjects who had been exposed to COVID-19, were actively infected with it, or had recovered from it provided the deeply sampled blood TCRbeta repertoires that made up the dataset. The repertoires were made available in a free public database intended to serve as a resource for research on the immune response to SARS-CoV-2. The samples were drawn from two sources: the first 160 participants of the ongoing ImmuneRACE study, and 1,000 to 1,500 subjects contributed by 6 global collaborators. The sample metadata nearly always contained a de-identified subject ID, COVID-19 status, age in years and sex. Where available, HLA class I and class II types were taken from metadata supplied by the sample provider and were not determined by assay-based typing. General conclusions and limits of the study: How much clinical and demographic metadata was included differed by source and by participant, and the metadata was provided uncurated.

The germline V gene (reference sequence) supplies CDR1 GTSNPN and CDR2 SVGIG. The CDR3 starts with the cysteine, ends with the phenylalanine, and has 13 residues. Only the CDR3 part of the read is kept: 39 bases, read in frame from the first base. Unmatched junction bases come to 8, with V trimmed by 8 bases and J by 3 bases. The immunoSEQ Assay, a bias-controlled multiplex PCR, was used to amplify TCRbeta CDR3 regions from genomic DNA. As for the original processing: Nucleated cell counts per sample were estimated from amplification of reference gene primers within the assay. To quantify the absolute abundance of each unique TCRbeta CDR3 rearrangement, sequence reads were collapsed and filtered. For each sample, productive Simpson clonality was calculated as the square root of Simpson's diversity index over productive rearrangements. Sourced from immuneACCESS, this table was stored by TCRdb with only in-frame sequences that have V and J called. A share of the clones is absent; for the studies checked, an unresolved V gene accounts for under half, and the remainder has no known explanation. Clone size and V and J calls were adopted from that table, with D and trimming inferred from the DNA. A total of a few hundred thousand clones appear in this sample, 80% to 90% of them only once. The leading ten clones occupy roughly 4% of the sample.

Participants in the prospective study were aged about 18 to 90 years, lived in 24 United States geographic areas, and enrolled through a virtual design. To assign participants to cohorts, the prospective study relied on clinical history that participants themselves reported in a screening survey and a study questionnaire. Recovered participants in ImmuneRACE Cohort 3 were defined as having two consecutive negative NP/OP PCR tests, clearance from a healthcare professional, or resolution of symptoms. In the prospective study, mobile phlebotomists collected whole blood, serum and a nasopharyngeal or oropharyngeal swab from each participant. Participants in the prospective study had the option to provide additional blood draws and questionnaires over a roughly two-month period. Prospective study blood samples were shipped either frozen or at room temperature before DNA extraction. Notes on this clone: It lacks a known antigen. Per-nucleotide qualities are absent, and no much larger clonotype sits a single base away.

Recombination linked TRBV30 to TRBJ2-3, with TRBD2 matching 7 junction bases. The clonotype originates from a woman aged 25 to 39 who had recovered from COVID-19. Sample: PBMCs or T cells enriched from blood (not recorded which). The CDR3 has the sequence CAGERGLTDTQYF. The DNA is as follows: TGTGCCGGGGAGCGGGGTTTAACAGATACGCAGTATTTT. Where the CDR3 stops, the reference TRBV30 and TRBJ2-3 genes take over; the full variable domain is SQTIHQWPATLVQPVGSPLSLECTVEGTSNPNLYWYRQAAGRGLQLLFYSVGIGQISSEVPQNLSASRPQDRQFILSSKKLLLSDSGFYLCAGERGLTDTQYFGPGTRLTVL.